Described below is a single T cell receptor beta chain sequence and its context. Its antigen has not been determined. Base qualities are missing; no much larger clone stands one base away. For each enrolled patient, mismatch repair deficiency was established using either polymerase chain reaction or immunohistochemistry. TCR sequencing was performed for a few patients who responded to pembrolizumab therapy. The phase II trial prospectively tested pembrolizumab PD-1 blockade in advanced mismatch repair-deficient cancers regardless of tissue of origin. Peripheral blood T cell samples were collected serially, before PD-1 blockade began and at several time points afterward. Blood sampling times were reported as weeks after the first pembrolizumab dose. The data stem from a study of PD-1 blockade in mismatch repair-deficient tumors (dated 2017 in TCRdb). A note on the overall study: The trial enrolled more than 85 consecutive patients with about a dozen mismatch repair-deficient cancer types between late 2013 and late 2016, all previously treated and progressing. Tumor-associated T cell clones in the peripheral blood of patients responding to PD-1 blockade were tracked using deep sequencing of TCR CDR3 regions.

Between the V and J ends, shortened by 5 bases and 1 base respectively, the junction contains 8 bases. Taken from the germline V gene (reference sequence), the CDR1 and CDR2 loops are WNHNN and SYGVQD. There are 13 amino acids in the CDR3, from cysteine to phenylalanine inclusive. CDR3 DNA only is kept here, 39 bases in frame from base 1. To prepare the library, the immunoSEQ multiplex PCR assay was applied. Here the immuneACCESS table is served through TCRdb, limited to in-frame sequences with V and J called. Missing clones are a known gap in these copies; in checked studies unresolved V genes cover under half, and the rest lacks a known reason. For this sample the table gives about 100,000 clones, of which about four fifths were detected only once. In total, the top ten clones hold roughly 6.3% of the sample. Beyond this particular receptor, the publication reports: Clones residing in the tumor, which were often undetectable in blood before treatment, expanded quickly after pembrolizumab and then contracted, generally before radiologic responses.

The receptor's source is an adult with mismatch repair-deficient cancer. The specimen comprised peripheral blood, sampled roughly eight months after starting pembrolizumab. Recombination joined TRBV10-1 with TRBJ1-1; the D gene cannot be named for sure. The base sequence is TGCGCCAGCAGTCGCAGCTCGAACACTGAAGCTTTCTTT. Translated, this is CASSRSSNTEAFF.